This T cell receptor beta chain was captured in a study of T cells expressing NK-cell markers. About the study: Source material for TCR beta repertoires consisted of sorted CD3+CD56+NKG2C+, CD3+CD56+NKG2C- and CD3+CD56-NKG2C+ T cells.

Germline CDR1 reads MNHEY; CDR2 reads SVGAGI. The CDR3 is 14 residues long. Comments on this clonotype: Its target is not known.

General study findings and limits: The CD3+CD56-NKG2C+ fraction of a handful of donors was also led by these clonotypes.

TCRdb reprocessed the 5' RACE reads, with one entry per CDR3 protein and no DNA. This repertoire includes 300,000 to 500,000 distinct CDR3 sequences. What was sequenced was blood T cells: a sorted CD56 or NKG2C T cell subset, CD4+ or CD8+ T cells, or bulk PBMC T cells (not recorded which). The J gene is TRBJ1-5, the V gene TRBV6-5; TCRdb's assignment of TRBD1 cannot be checked, as there is no DNA. This receptor was taken from a woman between 45 and 65 years old in good health. This CDR3 reads CASSYTGGNQPQHF.